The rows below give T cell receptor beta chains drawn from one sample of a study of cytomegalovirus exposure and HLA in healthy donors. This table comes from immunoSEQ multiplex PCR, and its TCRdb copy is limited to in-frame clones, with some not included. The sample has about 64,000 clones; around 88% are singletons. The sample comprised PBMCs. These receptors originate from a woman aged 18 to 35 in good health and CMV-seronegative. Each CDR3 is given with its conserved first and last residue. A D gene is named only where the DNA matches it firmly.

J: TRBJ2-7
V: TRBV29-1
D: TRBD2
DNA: TGCAGCGTTTTAGCGGGAGCGGGCGAGCAGTACTTC
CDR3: CSVLAGAGEQYF

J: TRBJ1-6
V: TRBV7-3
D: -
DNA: TGTGCCAGCAGCTCAGCCCAGGGGACAAATACTCCACCCCTCCACTTT
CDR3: CASSSAQGTNTPPLHF

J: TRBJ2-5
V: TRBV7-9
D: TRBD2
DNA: TGTGCCAGCAGCTTAGCGGGCAGGTGGACTAGTATTAAAGAGACCCAGTACTTC
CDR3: CASSLAGRWTSIKETQYF

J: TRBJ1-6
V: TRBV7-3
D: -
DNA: TGTGCCAGCAGCCCTACAGGGAATCCACCCCTCCACTTT
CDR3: CASSPTGNPPLHF

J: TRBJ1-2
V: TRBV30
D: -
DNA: TGTGCCTGGGGGGCAGCCTATGGCTACACCTTC
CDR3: CAWGAAYGYTF

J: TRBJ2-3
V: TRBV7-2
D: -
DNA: TGTGCCAGCAGCCGGCGGGTCACTAGCACAGATACGCAGTATTTT
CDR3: CASSRRVTSTDTQYF

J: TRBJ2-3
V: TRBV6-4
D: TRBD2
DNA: TGTGCCAGCAGTGTACTAGCGGGGGGATTAGATACGCAGTATTTT
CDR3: CASSVLAGGLDTQYF

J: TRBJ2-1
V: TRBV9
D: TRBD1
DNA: TGTGCCAGCAGCGTAAACAGGGGGAGTGGTGAGCAGTTCTTC
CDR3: CASSVNRGSGEQFF

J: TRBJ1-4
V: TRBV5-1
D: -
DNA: TGCGCCAGCAGCTTGGTCAGCGGCGCAACTAATGAAAAACTGTTTTTT
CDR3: CASSLVSGATNEKLFF

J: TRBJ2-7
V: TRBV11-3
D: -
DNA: TGTGCCAGCAGCTTACGACGGGGCGAGCAGTACTTC
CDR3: CASSLRRGEQYF

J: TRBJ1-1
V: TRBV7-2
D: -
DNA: TGTGCCAGCAGCTTAGTACGGACTGAAGCTTTCTTT
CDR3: CASSLVRTEAFF

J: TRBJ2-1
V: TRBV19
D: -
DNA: TGTGCCAGTAGTATTAGTCAGGGTAACTACAATGAGCAGTTCTTC
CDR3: CASSISQGNYNEQFF

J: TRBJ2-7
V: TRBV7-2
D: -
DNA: TGTGCCAGCAGCTTACCAGGGTCCCAATTGGGTGGGCAGTACTTC
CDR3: CASSLPGSQLGGQYF

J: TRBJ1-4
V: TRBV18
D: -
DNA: TGTGCCAGCTCACCACCGGTGGCAGCAACTAATGAAAAACTGTTTTTT
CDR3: CASSPPVAATNEKLFF

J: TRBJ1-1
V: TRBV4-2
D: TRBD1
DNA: TGTGCCAGCAGCCCCCCCACAGGGGCCCCGAACACTGAAGCTTTCTTT
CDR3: CASSPPTGAPNTEAFF

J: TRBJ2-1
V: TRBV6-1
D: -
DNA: TGTGCCAGCAGGGGCACAGGGTCGGGTGAGCAGTTCTTC
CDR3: CASRGTGSGEQFF

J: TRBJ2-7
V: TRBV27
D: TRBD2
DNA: TGTGCCAGCAGTCCACTAGCGGGAGGGACCTACGAGCAGTACTTC
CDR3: CASSPLAGGTYEQYF

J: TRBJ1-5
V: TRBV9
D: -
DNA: TGTGCCAGCAGCCCTACTCAGGGATTCGGGCCCCAGCATTTT
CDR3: CASSPTQGFGPQHF

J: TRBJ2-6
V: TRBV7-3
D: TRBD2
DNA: TGTGCCAGCAGCCCTTGGGCTAGCGGGATCTCTGGGGCCAACGTCCTGACTTTC
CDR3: CASSPWASGISGANVLTF

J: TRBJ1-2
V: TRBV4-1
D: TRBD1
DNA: TGCGCCAGCAGCCAAGGGACAGGGCTCAACTATGGCTACACCTTC
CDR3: CASSQGTGLNYGYTF

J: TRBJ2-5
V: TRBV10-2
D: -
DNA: TGCGCCAGCGCACCGACTAGTCCCCAAGAGACCCAGTACTTC
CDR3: CASAPTSPQETQYF

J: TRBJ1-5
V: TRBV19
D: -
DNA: TGTGCCAGTAGTACCCGCGGGTTTAGCAATCAGCCCCAGCATTTT
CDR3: CASSTRGFSNQPQHF

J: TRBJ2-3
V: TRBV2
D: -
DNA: TGTGCCAGCAGTGAGGGCCGAGCCACAGACACGCAGTATTTT
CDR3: CASSEGRATDTQYF

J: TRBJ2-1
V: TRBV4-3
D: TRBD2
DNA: TGCGCCAGCAGCCGGCGGGGGGGATCCTACAATGAGCAGTTCTTC
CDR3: CASSRRGGSYNEQFF

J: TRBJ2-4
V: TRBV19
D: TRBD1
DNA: TGTGCCAGTCAAAACAAACCCCAGGGGGCGAACATTCAGTACTTC
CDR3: CASQNKPQGANIQYF

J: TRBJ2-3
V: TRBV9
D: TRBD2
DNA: TGTGCCAGCAGCGAGGCTAGCGGGGGAGGCACAGATACGCAGTATTTT
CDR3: CASSEASGGGTDTQYF

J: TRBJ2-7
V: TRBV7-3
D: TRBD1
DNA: TGTGCCAGCAGCCGACAAGGGACAGGGGGCTACGAGCAGTACTTC
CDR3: CASSRQGTGGYEQYF

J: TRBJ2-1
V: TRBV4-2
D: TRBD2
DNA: TGTGCCAGCAGCCCTACGGGACTAGCTTCTGGTGAGCAGTTCTTC
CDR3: CASSPTGLASGEQFF

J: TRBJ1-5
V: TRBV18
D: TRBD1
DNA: TGTGCCAGCTCACCAAACAGGGGGACATATAGCAATCAGCCCCAGCATTTT
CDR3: CASSPNRGTYSNQPQHF